The 24 T cell receptor beta chains below were found in one sample sequenced in a study of breast tumors, draining lymph nodes, adjacent tissues. The lymph nodes were axillary draining lymph nodes from breast cancer patients. MiXCR, applied by TCRdb to the multiplex PCR reads, yields one record per CDR3 protein. Counted here are approximately 230,000 distinct CDR3 sequences, 30% to 35% occurring once; the ten biggest clones make up 3.6%. The sample was axillary lymph node tissue. The receptor source for this set is a female donor with breast cancer. Some clones in this sample may be carry-over from other donors' samples.

The chain is built from TRBV16 and TRBJ1-5; D is undetermined. Looked up from germline, CDR1 is KGHSY and CDR2 is FQNENV. The CDR3 is 15 amino acids. Trimming removed 2 bases at V and 4 bases at J, with 12 bases between. CDR3 sequence reads: CASSQVPGSNQPQHF. The DNA for the CDR3 is TGTGCCAGCAGCCAAGTCCCGGGCTCGAATCAGCCCCAGCATTTT. The full variable domain, completed using reference TRBV16 and TRBJ1-5, is GEEVAQTPKHLVRGEGQKAKLYCAPIKGHSYVFWYQQVLKNEFKFLISFQNENVFDETGMPKERFSAKCLPNSPCSLEIQATKLEDSAVYFCASSQVPGSNQPQHFGDGTRLSIL.

This clonotype has at least ten counts. This chain links TRBV7-8 with TRBJ1-2; possibly TRBD1 for D (5 bases). CDR3 length: 15 residues. Between the trimmed V and J ends, which lost 5 bases and 4 bases, there was a span of 17 bases. Germline V gene data show CDR1 as SGHVS and CDR2 as FQNEAQ. This CDR3 reads CASSHDLGDPYGYTF. For the CDR3, the DNA is TGTGCCAGCAGCCATGACCTGGGGGATCCCTATGGCTACACCTTC. Full variable domain (outside the CDR3, taken from reference TRBV7-8 and TRBJ1-2): GAGVSQSPRYKVAKRGQDVALRCDPISGHVSLFWYQQALGQGPEFLTYFQNEAQLDKSGLPSDRFFAERPEGSVSTLKIQRTQQEDSAVYLCASSHDLGDPYGYTFGSGTRLTVV.

This clonotype was seen many times. V and J are TRBV20-1 and TRBJ1-6; D is unclear. Trimming shortened V by 0 bases and J by 0 bases, and 12 bases separated the two germline ends. The CDR3 consists of 17 residues. The germline CDR1 and CDR2 sequences are DFQATT and SNEGSKA (reference sequence). CDR3 loop: CSARDLTSSSYNSPLHF. For the CDR3, the DNA is TGCAGTGCTAGAGATCTTACGTCTAGCTCCTATAATTCACCCCTCCACTTT.

This clonotype was seen ten or more times. The rearrangement joins TRBV19 to TRBJ2-5; tentative D call: TRBD2 (5 bases). Trimming took off 7 bases at V and 5 bases at J, with 17 bases between the two ends. Germline V lookup: CDR1 LNHDA, CDR2 SQIVND (reference sequence). CDR3 length equals 14 residues. CDR3 DNA: TGTGCCAGTACCCCCGGGCAAACGGGGGAGACCCAGTACTTC. As protein: CASTPGQTGETQYF.

This clonotype was detected ten times or more. V usage is TRBV5-4 and J usage is TRBJ1-4; 8 bases line up with TRBD1. CDR1 is SGHNT, CDR2 YYREEE, per germline (reference sequence). V gave up 2 bases and J gave up 6 bases; unmatched junction bases: 3. The CDR3 has 14 residues. CDR3 sequence reads: CASSFPDRDEKLFF. The CDR3 region has the DNA TGTGCCAGCAGCTTTCCGGACAGGGATGAAAAACTGTTTTTT.

This clonotype came up a few times. This clone may be a read error of a much larger clone one base away. V and J are TRBV4-1 and TRBJ2-7; 9 positions match TRBD2. This CDR3 contains 15 residues. The V and J ends lost 4 bases and 5 bases, in that order; junction bases with no gene match: 9. Germline V gene sequence: CDR1 MGHRA, CDR2 YSYEKL. The CDR3 here is CASSPMAGGPHEQYF. The CDR3 bases are TGCGCCAGCAGCCCGATGGCGGGAGGGCCCCACGAGCAGTACTTC.

The chain joins TRBV6-2 or TRBV6-3 to TRBJ2-1; D is uncertain. Germline CDR1 is MNHEY and CDR2 is SVGEGT. V was trimmed by 10 bases and J by 10 bases, leaving 14 bases between them. The CDR3 extends over 11 amino acids. CDR3 coding DNA: TGTGCCACCCAAGTAGTCCGAGAGCAGTTCTTC. Protein product: CATQVVREQFF.

For this clonotype: Given a much more abundant clone one base away, this may be a read error. The chain couples TRBV30 to TRBJ1-5; no reliable D call. Trimming stripped 1 base from V and 9 bases from J, with 13 bases between. This CDR3 has 13 amino acids. CDR1 GTSNPN and CDR2 SVGIG come from the germline V gene (reference sequence). DNA of the CDR3: TGTGCCTGGAGTGCCGGGTCCAGTCGGCCCCAGCATTTT. This codes for CAWSAGSSRPQHF.

Comments on this clonotype: Since a much larger clone is just one base distant, this may be a read error. The V and J genes are TRBV6-5 and TRBJ2-7, with 8 bases matching TRBD2. The CDR3 runs to 14 residues. Germline V gene data show CDR1 as MNHEY and CDR2 as SVGAGI. After removal of 5 bases from V and 0 bases from J, the junction contained 3 bases not matched to a gene. CDR3 DNA sequence: TGTGCCAGCAGTCACGGGACTAGCTCCTACGAGCAGTACTTC. As protein: CASSHGTSSYEQYF.

This clonotype was seen ten or more times. The chain recombines TRBV9 with TRBJ2-2, with D tentatively TRBD2 (7 bases). This CDR3 is built from 15 residues. Trimming took 0 bases from V and 6 from J, leaving 12 bases between them. Per the germline V gene, CDR1 is SGDLS and CDR2 is YYNGEE. The CDR3 sequence: CASSVVGGPSGELFF. The DNA for the CDR3 is TGTGCCAGCAGCGTAGTCGGGGGGCCATCCGGGGAGCTGTTTTTT.

As to this clonotype: A much larger clonotype is one base distant, so this may be a read error. The chain carries TRBV5-5 and TRBJ2-3, with a weak D call TRBD1 (6 bases). Trimming removed 6 bases at V and 3 bases at J, with 11 bases between. Germline values: CDR1 SGHKS, CDR2 YYEKEE (reference sequence). This CDR3 is 13 amino acids long. CDR3 sequence: CASNQGQTDTQYF. In nucleotides, the CDR3 is TGTGCCAGCAACCAAGGACAGACAGATACGCAGTATTTT.

This clonotype was seen many times. The genes are TRBV25-1 and TRBJ2-3; TRBD1 aligns across 8 bases. Germline V lookup: CDR1 MGHDK, CDR2 SYGVNS. The CDR3 totals 15 residues. Trimming cost V 8 bases and J 1 base; bases outside gene matches: 8. The CDR3 nucleotides are TGTGCCAGCGGGGGGCAGGGGGCGCGCACAGATACGCAGTATTTT. Protein product: CASGGQGARTDTQYF.

The table lists this clonotype with a count of one. The chain recombines TRBV2 with TRBJ1-6, with D hard to call. CDR3 length: 13 amino acids. Per germline, CDR1 SNHLY and CDR2 FYNNEI. Trimming cost V 7 bases and J 13 bases, with 17 bases left between them. CDR3 amino acids: CASTGVVNLPLHF. Here the CDR3 DNA reads TGTGCCAGCACTGGGGTCGTAAATTTGCCCCTCCACTTT.

A few counts support this clonotype. V usage is TRBV5-6 and J usage is TRBJ1-2, with 8 bases identical to TRBD1. The CDR3 totals 13 residues. Looked up from germline, CDR1 is SGHDT and CDR2 is YYEEEE. Unmatched junction bases numbered 7, after V lost 4 bases and J lost 8 bases. CDR3 in amino acids: CASSLDRARGYTF. CDR3 nucleotide sequence: TGTGCCAGCAGCCTGGACAGGGCCCGAGGCTACACCTTC.

A note on this clonotype: The junction shows a germline mismatch at one end, possibly a read error. The J gene is TRBJ2-3, the V gene TRBV9, with D tentatively TRBD2 (5 bases). The CDR3 contains 17 residues. Germline CDR1 SGDLS, CDR2 YYNGEE. As DNA, the CDR3 is TGTGCCAACAGCGTTGTTCCCGGGGTGGGTAGCACAGATACGCAGTATTTT. Amino acids: CANSVVPGVGSTDTQYF.

On this clonotype itself: This may be a read error, as it is one base from a much larger clone. The chain recombines TRBV20-1 with TRBJ2-7; maybe TRBD1 (6 bases). Germline loops: CDR1 DFQATT, CDR2 SNEGSKA (reference sequence). CDR3 size: 12 residues. The CDR3, as DNA: TGCAGTGCTAGATCCCAGGGGTTTGAGCCGTACTTC. It yields the protein CSARSQGFEPYF.

On this clonotype: A much larger clone is a single base away; this may be a read error. V is TRBV7-9 and J is TRBJ2-5; no clear D. Trimming took off 5 bases at V and 3 bases at J, with 4 bases between the two ends. The CDR3 totals 11 residues. Germline lookup yields CDR1 SEHNR and CDR2 FQNEAQ (reference sequence). This chain's CDR3 is CASSRKETQYF. The CDR3 region has the DNA TGTGCCAGCAGCCGGAAAGAGACCCAGTACTTC.

This clonotype appeared once. Since a much larger clone is just one base distant, this may be a read error. The chain is built from TRBV6-6 and TRBJ2-5; 9 bases are shared with TRBD2. Germline CDR1 and CDR2: MNHNY and SVGAGI (reference sequence). The V and J ends lost 5 bases and 6 bases, in that order; junction bases with no gene match: 7. The CDR3 loop spans 14 amino acids. The CDR3 here is CASSPGTSRQTQYF. CDR3 coding DNA: TGTGCCAGCAGTCCAGGGACTAGCAGGCAGACCCAGTACTTC.

The CDR3 reads CASSLGPARDFEQYF. Here the CDR3 DNA reads TGTGCCAGCAGCTTGGGGCCTGCGCGGGACTTCGAGCAGTACTTC. The rearrangement joins TRBV5-4 to TRBJ2-7; possible D gene TRBD2, 6 bases. V gave up 0 bases and J gave up 6 bases, with 16 bases separating them. Germline V gene data show CDR1 as SGHNT and CDR2 as YYREEE (reference sequence). The CDR3 spans 15 residues. Complete variable domain (other parts from reference TRBV5-4 and TRBJ2-7): ETGVTQSPTHLIKTRGQQVTLRCSSQSGHNTVSWYQQALGQGPQFIFQYYREEENGRGNFPPRFSGLQFPNYSSELNVNALELDDSALYLCASSLGPARDFEQYFGPGTRLTVT.

This clonotype was recorded many times. This chain joins TRBV24-1 and TRBJ1-6, with D unclear. Trimming removed 12 bases from V and 6 bases from J, with 14 bases in between. The CDR3 loop spans 13 amino acids. CDR1 is KGHDR, CDR2 SFDVKD, per germline. CDR3 sequence: CAAREGSNSPLHF. DNA for the CDR3: TGTGCCGCCCGTGAAGGCAGTAATTCACCCCTCCACTTT.

This clonotype was counted a few times. A much larger clonotype is one base distant, so this may be a read error. The V and J genes are TRBV6-1 and TRBJ2-5; D ambiguous. Looked up from germline, CDR1 is MNHNS and CDR2 is SASEGT. This CDR3 is 12 amino acids long. V lost 5 bases and J lost 2, with 6 bases in between. Here the CDR3 reads CASSRQQETQYF. CDR3 coding DNA: TGTGCCAGCAGTCGGCAGCAAGAGACCCAGTACTTC.

The chain employs TRBV6-2 or TRBV6-3 and TRBJ1-2, with TRBD1 matching 7 bases. The V and J ends lost 6 bases and 7 bases, in that order; junction bases with no gene match: 8. CDR1 and CDR2 (germline): MNHEY, SVGEGT. The CDR3 loop spans 13 amino acids. The CDR3 region has the DNA TGTGCCAGCAGCTCAGACAGGGCCGGTGGCTACACCTTC. Amino acids: CASSSDRAGGYTF.

This clonotype has ten or more counts. The chain uses TRBV6-5 and TRBJ2-1, with 8 bases that match TRBD2. Trimming took 7 bases from V and 7 from J; bases not matched to a gene: 9. Germline lookup yields CDR1 MNHEY and CDR2 SVGAGI. This CDR3 spans 14 amino acids. This CDR3 is CASIGGTSRNEQFF. In DNA, the CDR3 is TGTGCCAGCATCGGCGGGACTAGTCGTAATGAGCAGTTCTTC.

There are many counts of this clonotype. This rearrangement joins TRBV19 to TRBJ1-5; 10 positions match TRBD1. Germline V gene sequence: CDR1 LNHDA, CDR2 SQIVND (reference sequence). Trimming cost V 8 bases and J 6 bases; bases outside gene matches: 13. CDR3 size: 16 residues. CDR3 nucleotides: TGTGCCAGTTCCCGATTTGGGGACAGGGGACTTCAGCCCCAGCATTTT. It yields the protein CASSRFGDRGLQPQHF.